The clone carrying this T cell receptor beta chain was detected many times. The target antigen is unknown. These data come from a study of Graves' ophthalmopathy and Graves' hyperthyroidism. General study findings and limits: In separating ophthalmopathy from stable hyperthyroidism, a 13-signature model achieved nearly 90% sensitivity and 70% to 83% specificity. Appearing in blood as well were most expanded thyroid clonotypes above 0.001 frequency.

Scientists amplified the TCR beta CDR3 regions from RNA transcripts. Amplification began with first-round RT-PCR using HTBI primers, then second-round multiplex PCR was performed. TCRdb independently ran MiXCR on the multiplex PCR reads; one entry per CDR3 protein. The sample records approximately 480,000 distinct CDR3 sequences, approximately 15% being singletons. Per the germline V gene, CDR1 is SGDLS and CDR2 is YYNGEE. The CDR3 totals 11 residues. V was trimmed by 6 bases and J by 10 bases, leaving 13 bases between them. The chain recombines TRBV9 with TRBJ1-2; possibly TRBD1 for D (6 bases). The sample was blood. The TCR sequence derives from a woman aged 30 to 39 with Graves' ophthalmopathy. CDR3 sequence: CASIGRGVYTF. CDR3 nucleotide sequence: TGTGCCAGCATTGGCAGGGGAGTCTACACCTTC. The full variable domain, in which reference TRBV9 and TRBJ1-2 provide the parts outside the CDR3, is DSGVTQTPKHLITATGQRVTLRCSPRSGDLSVYWYQQSLDQGLQFLIQYYNGEERAKGNILERFSAQQFPDLHSELNLSSLELGDSALYFCASIGRGVYTFGSGTRLTVV.